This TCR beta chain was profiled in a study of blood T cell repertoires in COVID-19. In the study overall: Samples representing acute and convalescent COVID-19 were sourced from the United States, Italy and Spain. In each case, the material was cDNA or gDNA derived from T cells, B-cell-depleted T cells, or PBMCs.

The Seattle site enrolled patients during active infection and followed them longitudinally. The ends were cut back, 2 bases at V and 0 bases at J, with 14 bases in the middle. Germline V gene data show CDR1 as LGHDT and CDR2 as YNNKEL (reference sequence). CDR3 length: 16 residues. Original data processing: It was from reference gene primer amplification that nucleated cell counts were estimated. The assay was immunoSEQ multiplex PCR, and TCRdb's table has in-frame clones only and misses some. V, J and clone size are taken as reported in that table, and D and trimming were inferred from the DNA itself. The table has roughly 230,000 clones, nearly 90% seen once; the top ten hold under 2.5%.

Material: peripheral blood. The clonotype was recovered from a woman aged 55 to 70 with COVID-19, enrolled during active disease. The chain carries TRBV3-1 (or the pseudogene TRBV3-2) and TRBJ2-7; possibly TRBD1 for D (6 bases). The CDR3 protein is CASSQIPDSRSYEQYF. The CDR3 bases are TGTGCCAGCAGCCAAATCCCGGACAGCCGCTCCTACGAGCAGTACTTC.